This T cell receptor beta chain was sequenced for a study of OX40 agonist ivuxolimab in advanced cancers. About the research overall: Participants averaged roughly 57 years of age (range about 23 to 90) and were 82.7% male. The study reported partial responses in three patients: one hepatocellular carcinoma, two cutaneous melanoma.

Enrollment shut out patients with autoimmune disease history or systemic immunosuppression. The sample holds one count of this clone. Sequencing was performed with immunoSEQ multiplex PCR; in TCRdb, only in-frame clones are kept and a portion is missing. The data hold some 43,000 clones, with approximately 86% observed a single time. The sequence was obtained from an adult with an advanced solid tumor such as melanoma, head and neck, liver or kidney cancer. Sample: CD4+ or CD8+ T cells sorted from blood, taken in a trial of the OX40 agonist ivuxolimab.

CDR3: CASSLGMGGDGSPLHF. The CDR3 DNA sequence: TGTGCCAGCAGCTTGGGGATGGGGGGCGATGGTTCACCCCTCCACTTT. The chain recombines TRBV5-8 with TRBJ1-6; D is perhaps TRBD1 (6 bases). Trimming cost V 0 bases and J 9 bases, with 16 bases left between them. The germline gives CDR1 SGHTS, CDR2 YDEGEE. The CDR3 length is 16 residues.